Below are 14 T cell receptor beta chains sequenced from a single sample in a study of control samples from healthy donors and cancer patients. Sequencing was performed with immunoSEQ multiplex PCR; in TCRdb, only in-frame clones are kept and a portion is missing. The repertoire has some 210,000 clones, approximately 90% of them found once; the top ten carry about 2%. Sample: blood. The receptors shown here come from a man in his thirties or forties in good health.

V gene TRBV19 combines with J gene TRBJ1-1, with D possibly being TRBD1 (6 bases). The ends were cut back, 1 base at V and 3 bases at J, with 18 bases in the middle. In germline, CDR1 is LNHDA, CDR2 SQIVND (reference sequence). This CDR3 is built from 17 residues. The CDR3 region has the DNA TGTGCCAGTAGTATAGGGGCCACAGGGAAATCGTACACTGAAGCTTTCTTT. Amino acids: CASSIGATGKSYTEAFF.

This sequence joins TRBV6-5 and TRBJ1-6, with a weak D call TRBD1 (5 bases). V lost 6 bases, J lost 6 bases, and 12 bases lay in between. Germline-derived CDR1 and CDR2 are MNHEY and SVGAGI. This CDR3 has 14 residues. The CDR3 here is CASSPGLGNSPLHF. CDR3 coding DNA: TGTGCCAGCAGCCCAGGGCTCGGTAATTCACCCCTCCACTTT.

V is TRBV30 and J is TRBJ1-4; D is ambiguous. Germline loops: CDR1 GTSNPN, CDR2 SVGIG (reference sequence). This CDR3 contains 12 residues. Trimming cost V 5 bases and J 8 bases, with 12 bases left between them. In DNA form, the CDR3 reads TGTGCCTGGGCTCAAAACGGGGAAAAACTGTTTTTT. Amino acid sequence: CAWAQNGEKLFF.

The chain is built from TRBV13 and TRBJ2-1; D is possibly TRBD1 or TRBD2 (6 bases each). Deletions cut 2 bases from V and 7 bases from J, with 15 bases between. CDR3 length equals 15 residues. The germline V gene has CDR1 PRHDT and CDR2 FYEKMQ (reference sequence). In nucleotides, the CDR3 is TGTGCCAGCAGCTTAAGGGGGGCGCTTAAAAATGAGCAGTTCTTC. It codes for CASSLRGALKNEQFF. Together with reference TRBV13 and TRBJ2-1, the CDR3 gives the full variable domain: AAGVIQSPRHLIKEKRETATLKCYPIPRHDTVYWYQQGPGQDPQFLISFYEKMQSDKGSIPDRFSAQQFSDYHSELNMSSLELGDSALYFCASSLRGALKNEQFFGPGTRLTVL.

This rearrangement joins TRBV20-1 to TRBJ1-4; tentative D call: TRBD1 (5 bases). The CDR3 is 14 amino acids. Trimming took 3 bases from V and 8 from J, leaving 16 bases between them. CDR1 and CDR2 (germline): DFQATT, SNEGSKA (reference sequence). CDR3 sequence (DNA): TGCAGTGCTAGTTGGCGGGGCGGGGCGGAAAAACTGTTTTTT. This gives the protein CSASWRGGAEKLFF.

The V call is TRBV2, the J call TRBJ1-3; D not resolved. CDR3 size: 15 residues. The V end lost 5 bases, the J end lost 2 bases, and 13 bases lay between the germline ends. In germline, CDR1 is SNHLY, CDR2 FYNNEI. The CDR3 DNA reads as TGTGCCAGCAGTCGCGGACGAACCCCTGGAAACACCATATATTTT. Translated, it gives CASSRGRTPGNTIYF. The full variable domain, in which reference TRBV2 and TRBJ1-3 provide the parts outside the CDR3, is EPEVTQTPSHQVTQMGQEVILRCVPISNHLYFYWYRQILGQKVEFLVSFYNNEISEKSEIFDDQFSVERPDGSNFTLKIRSTKLEDSAMYFCASSRGRTPGNTIYFGEGSWLTVV.

The chain uses TRBV5-1 and TRBJ2-1, with D unclear. This CDR3 has 14 residues. Germline loops: CDR1 SGHRS, CDR2 YFSETQ. V was clipped by 0 bases and J by 2 bases, with 6 bases between them. In DNA form, the CDR3 reads TGCGCCAGCAGCTTGGCAAAAACCTACAATGAGCAGTTCTTC. It encodes CASSLAKTYNEQFF. Based on the CDR3 plus reference TRBV5-1 and TRBJ2-1, the full variable domain is KAGVTQTPRYLIKTRGQQVTLSCSPISGHRSVSWYQQTPGQGLQFLFEYFSETQRNKGNFPGRFSGRQFSNSRSEMNVSTLELGDSALYLCASSLAKTYNEQFFGPGTRLTVL.

The J gene is TRBJ2-1, the V gene TRBV5-1; tentative D call: TRBD2 (6 bases). The germline CDR1 and CDR2 sequences are SGHRS and YFSETQ. The CDR3 sequence is 16 residues long. V gave up 0 bases and J gave up 7 bases, with 17 bases separating them. The CDR3 coding sequence is TGCGCCAGCAGCTTGGTATCCGGAGGGGCGGGAAATGAGCAGTTCTTC. As protein: CASSLVSGGAGNEQFF.

This chain joins TRBV20-1 and TRBJ2-7, with TRBD2 matching over 8 bases. V gave up 3 bases and J gave up 4 bases; unmatched junction bases: 8. Germline values: CDR1 DFQATT, CDR2 SNEGSKA (reference sequence). The CDR3 totals 14 residues. The CDR3 loop reads CSASTGGAAYEQYF. CDR3 nucleotide sequence: TGCAGTGCTAGTACCGGGGGGGCCGCGTACGAGCAGTACTTC.

The chain joins TRBV6-5 to TRBJ2-7, with D possibly being TRBD1 or TRBD2 (7 bases each). This CDR3 has 14 amino acids. The V gene's germline CDR1 is MNHEY and CDR2 SVGAGI. V lost 2 bases and J 10 bases, leaving 18 bases between the germline ends. CDR3 DNA sequence: TGTGCCAGCAGTTACGGGGGGGACAGTCCGGGACAGTACTTC. This translates into CASSYGGDSPGQYF.

The sample holds many counts of this clone. The V gene is TRBV7-9, the J gene TRBJ2-7, with D maybe TRBD1 (6 bases). The V end lost 4 bases, the J end lost 1 base, and 14 bases lay between the germline ends. The V gene's germline CDR1 is SEHNR and CDR2 FQNEAQ (reference sequence). The CDR3 sequence is 15 residues long. Here the CDR3 DNA reads TGTGCCAGCAGCTGGGACACGTACCTATCCTACGAGCAGTACTTC. It specifies CASSWDTYLSYEQYF.

The chain is built from TRBV7-9 and TRBJ2-3; no clear D gene. CDR1 is SEHNR, CDR2 FQNEAQ, per germline (reference sequence). The length of the CDR3 is 15 residues. The V end was cut by 1 base, the J end by 0 bases, with 8 bases between. The CDR3 reads CASSLGVTSTDTQYF. CDR3 coding DNA: TGTGCCAGCAGCTTAGGGGTCACAAGCACAGATACGCAGTATTTT.

V is TRBV6-5 and J is TRBJ1-1, with D unclear. V lost 6 bases to trimming and J lost 7 bases, with 12 bases between them. Germline V gene lookup returns CDR1 MNHEY and CDR2 SVGAGI. This CDR3 has 12 residues. The CDR3 nucleotides read TGTGCCAGCAGCGAGGTGGGATTTGAAGCTTTCTTT. Translated, it gives CASSEVGFEAFF.

The CDR3 nucleotides are TGTGCCAGCAGCGGCCGAGGGGGAGGGTCCACAGATACGCAGTATTTT. It translates to CASSGRGGGSTDTQYF. The chain employs TRBV4-2 and TRBJ2-3, with D perhaps TRBD2 (7 bases). CDR3 length equals 16 residues. Germline V gives CDR1 LGHNA, CDR2 YNFKEQ. V lost 5 bases and J 2 bases, leaving 17 bases between the germline ends.